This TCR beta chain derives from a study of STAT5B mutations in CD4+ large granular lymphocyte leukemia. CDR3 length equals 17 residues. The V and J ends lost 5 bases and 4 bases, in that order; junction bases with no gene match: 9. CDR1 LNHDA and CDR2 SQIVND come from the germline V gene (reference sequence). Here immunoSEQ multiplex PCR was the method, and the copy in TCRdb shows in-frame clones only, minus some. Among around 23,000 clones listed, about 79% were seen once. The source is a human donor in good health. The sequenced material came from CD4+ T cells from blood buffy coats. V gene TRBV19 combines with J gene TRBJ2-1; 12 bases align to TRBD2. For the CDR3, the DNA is TGTGCCAGTAGTCCAGGACTAGCGGGATCAGAGTACAATGAGCAGTTCTTC. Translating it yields CASSPGLAGSEYNEQFF.